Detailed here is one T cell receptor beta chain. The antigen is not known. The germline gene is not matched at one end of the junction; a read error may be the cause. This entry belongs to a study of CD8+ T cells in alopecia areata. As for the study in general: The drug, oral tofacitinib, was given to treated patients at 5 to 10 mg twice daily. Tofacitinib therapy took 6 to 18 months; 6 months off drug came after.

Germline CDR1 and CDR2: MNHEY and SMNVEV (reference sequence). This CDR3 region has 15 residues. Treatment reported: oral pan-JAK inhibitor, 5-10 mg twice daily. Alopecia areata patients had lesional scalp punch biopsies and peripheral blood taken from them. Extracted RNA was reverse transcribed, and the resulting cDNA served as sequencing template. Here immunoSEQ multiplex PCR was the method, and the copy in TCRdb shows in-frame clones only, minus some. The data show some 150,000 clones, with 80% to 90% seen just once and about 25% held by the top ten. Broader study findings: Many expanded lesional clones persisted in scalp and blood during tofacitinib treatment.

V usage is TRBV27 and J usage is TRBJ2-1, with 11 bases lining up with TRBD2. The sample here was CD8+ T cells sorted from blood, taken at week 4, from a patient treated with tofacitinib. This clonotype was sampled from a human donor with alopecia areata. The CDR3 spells CASNLLAGAHNEQFF. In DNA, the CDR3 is TGTGCCAGCAATTTACTAGCGGGGGCTCACAATGAGCAGTTCTTC.